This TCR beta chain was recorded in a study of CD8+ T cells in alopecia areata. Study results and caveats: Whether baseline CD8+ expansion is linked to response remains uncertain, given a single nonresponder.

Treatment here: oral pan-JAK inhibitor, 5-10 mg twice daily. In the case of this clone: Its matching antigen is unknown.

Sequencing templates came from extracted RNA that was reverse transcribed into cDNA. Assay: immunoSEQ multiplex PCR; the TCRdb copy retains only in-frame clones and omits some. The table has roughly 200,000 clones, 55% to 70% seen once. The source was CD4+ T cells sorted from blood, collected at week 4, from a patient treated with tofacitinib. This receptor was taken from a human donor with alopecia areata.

The CDR3 protein is CASSLVGTSGHTDTQYF. CDR3 DNA: TGTGCCAGCAGCTTAGTCGGGACTAGCGGGCACACAGATACGCAGTATTTT. The chain carries TRBV7-2 and TRBJ2-3; 12 bases match TRBD2. The J segment lost 2 bases and the V segment lost 1 base, leaving 4 bases of the junction unmatched. The CDR3 sequence is 17 residues long. Germline loops: CDR1 SGHTA, CDR2 FQGNSA.